These 29 T cell receptor beta chains came from one sample sequenced in a study of T cells expressing NK-cell markers. TCRdb reprocessed the 5' RACE reads; each CDR3 protein has one entry and no DNA is given. The listing records about 160,000 distinct CDR3 sequences. The sequenced material came from blood T cells: a sorted CD56 or NKG2C T cell subset, CD4+ or CD8+ T cells, or bulk PBMC T cells (not recorded which). These receptors came from a woman between 18 and 69 years old in good health.

The chain carries TRBV20-1 and TRBJ1-5; checking the TCRdb D call of TRBD1 is not possible without DNA. Germline assignment: CDR1 DFQATT and CDR2 SNEGSKA (reference sequence). The CDR3 contains 15 residues. CDR3: CSARPSGFSNQPQHF.

The chain carries TRBV4-1 and TRBJ2-3. CDR3 size: 15 residues. Germline V lookup: CDR1 MGHRA, CDR2 YSYEKL. The CDR3: CASSQGVRDTDTQYF.

This rearrangement joins TRBV11-1 to TRBJ2-1. The CDR3 spans 13 residues. The germline CDR1 and CDR2 sequences are SGHAT and FQDESV (reference sequence). The CDR3 region is CASSLEAYNEQFF.

This chain joins TRBV10-3 and TRBJ2-2; no DNA is available, so the TRBD1 call from TCRdb remains unchecked. The germline V gene encodes CDR1 ENHRY and CDR2 SYGVKD. The CDR3 has 14 residues. This chain's CDR3 is CAISPGANTGELFF.

CDR3 protein: CASSESMGPLDTQYF. This chain links TRBV10-2 with TRBJ2-3; TCRdb's assignment of TRBD1 cannot be checked, as there is no DNA. The V gene's germline CDR1 is WSHSY and CDR2 SAAADI. CDR3 length: 15 amino acids.

This chain uses TRBV12-3 or TRBV12-4 with TRBJ2-1; TCRdb names TRBD2, which stays unverified in the absence of DNA. The CDR3 totals 16 residues. CDR3 residues: CASTILLAAVYNEQFF.

J is TRBJ2-5 and V is TRBV2. The CDR3 sequence is 14 residues long. Germline V gives CDR1 SNHLY, CDR2 FYNNEI. The CDR3 spells CASSEASIQETQYF.

V is TRBV3-1 and J is TRBJ2-7; TCRdb calls TRBD1, which cannot be checked without DNA. CDR1 is LGHDT, CDR2 YNNKEL, per germline (reference sequence). This CDR3 contains 12 residues. This CDR3 reads CASSFDWTEQYF.

The V call is TRBV7-8, the J call TRBJ2-7; checking the TCRdb D call of TRBD2 is not possible without DNA. CDR1 is SGHVS, CDR2 FQNEAQ, per germline. CDR3 length: 14 residues. The chain's CDR3 is CASSSRDSPYEQYF.

This chain links TRBV10-3 with TRBJ2-3; the TCRdb call, TRBD2, lacks DNA for checking. The germline V gene encodes CDR1 ENHRY and CDR2 SYGVKD. The CDR3 has 16 residues. CDR3 residues: CAISSYSGLSTDTQYF.

The chain carries TRBV3-1 and TRBJ1-1; TCRdb indicates TRBD1, and absent DNA this call remains unverified. The CDR3 covers 15 residues. Germline V gives CDR1 LGHDT, CDR2 YNNKEL (reference sequence). The CDR3 sequence is CASSLLDSLNTEAFF.

This sequence joins TRBV9 and TRBJ2-2; the D call of TRBD2 rests on TCRdb alone, since no DNA is present to check it. Germline V gene sequence: CDR1 SGDLS, CDR2 YYNGEE. CDR3 length equals 16 residues. CDR3 sequence: CASSNRAGANTGELFF. Full variable domain (remainder filled in from reference TRBV9 and TRBJ2-2): DSGVTQTPKHLITATGQRVTLRCSPRSGDLSVYWYQQSLDQGLQFLIQYYNGEERAKGNILERFSAQQFPDLHSELNLSSLELGDSALYFCASSNRAGANTGELFFGEGSRLTVL.

The J gene is TRBJ1-4, the V gene TRBV7-2. Germline CDR1 SGHTA, CDR2 FQGNSA. The CDR3 spans 13 residues. The chain's CDR3 is CASSLVVNEKLFF.

The V call is TRBV7-9, the J call TRBJ2-4; absent DNA, TCRdb's TRBD2 call cannot be checked. Germline values: CDR1 SEHNR, CDR2 FQNEAQ (reference sequence). CDR3 size: 14 residues. CDR3 amino acids: CASSLRGTSGPQYF. The complete variable domain, with remaining parts taken from reference TRBV7-9 and TRBJ2-4, reads DTGVSQNPRHKITKRGQNVTFRCDPISEHNRLYWYRQTLGQGPEFLTYFQNEAQLEKSRLLSDRFSAERPKGSFSTLEIQRTEQGDSAMYLCASSLRGTSGPQYFGAGTRLSVL.

The CDR3 loop reads CASSWEGQGGTEAFF. The V gene is TRBV5-1, the J gene TRBJ1-1; the D gene TCRdb calls, TRBD1, cannot be checked with no DNA. The CDR3 length is 15 residues. Germline V lookup: CDR1 SGHRS, CDR2 YFSETQ.

The V gene is TRBV10-3, the J gene TRBJ1-5. Germline values: CDR1 ENHRY, CDR2 SYGVKD. The CDR3 covers 13 residues. The CDR3 reads CAISEGGQSPQHF.

The chain links TRBV12-5 to TRBJ2-5; the D call of TRBD2 rests on TCRdb alone, since no DNA is present to check it. This CDR3 comprises 18 residues. The germline V gene has CDR1 LGHNT and CDR2 FRNRAP. The CDR3 protein is CASGLALAGGPLQETQYF.

This chain connects TRBV7-8 to TRBJ2-6; the D call of TRBD1 rests on TCRdb alone, since no DNA is present to check it. This CDR3 contains 17 residues. Germline V CDR1 and CDR2: SGHVS, FQNEAQ. CDR3 residues: CASSPRETGTGANVLTF.

The rearrangement joins TRBV21-1 to TRBJ2-1; TCRdb picks TRBD1, but there is no DNA to check that call. TRBV21-1 is a pseudogene segment. CDR3 length: 13 residues. The chain's CDR3 is CASSTRPRDEQFF.

The CDR3 sequence: CASSLTAARDSSNYGYTF. The chain carries TRBV7-3 and TRBJ1-2; the TCRdb D gene call, TRBD1, has no DNA to confirm it. Germline V gene sequence: CDR1 SGHTA, CDR2 FQGTGA. This CDR3 comprises 18 residues.

This chain joins TRBV11-2 and TRBJ2-7; TCRdb's D call, TRBD1, is unchecked because there is no DNA. The CDR3 is 16 amino acids. Germline V gene data show CDR1 as SGHAT and CDR2 as FQNNGV. The CDR3 sequence is CASSGRRDRVPSEQYF.

The CDR3 here is CASSFGQARSYEQYF. V and J are TRBV7-3 and TRBJ2-7. The CDR3 consists of 15 residues. Germline values: CDR1 SGHTA, CDR2 FQGTGA. Full variable domain (remainder filled in from reference TRBV7-3 and TRBJ2-7): GAGVSQTPSNKVTEKGKYVELRCDPISGHTALYWYRQSLGQGPEFLIYFQGTGAADDSGLPNDRFFAVRPEGSVSTLKIQRTERGDSAVYLCASSFGQARSYEQYFGPGTRLTVT.

The V gene is TRBV7-9, the J gene TRBJ2-2; without DNA, the TCRdb call of TRBD1 cannot be checked. The V gene's germline CDR1 is SEHNR and CDR2 FQNEAQ (reference sequence). CDR3 length equals 15 residues. CDR3: CASTPGGAVTGELFF.

The genes are TRBV20-1 and TRBJ2-6; TCRdb selects TRBD1, and the lack of DNA leaves this call unchecked. Germline loops: CDR1 DFQATT, CDR2 SNEGSKA (reference sequence). The CDR3 spans 18 residues. CDR3: CSARVPTGGISLANVLTF.

V usage is TRBV28 and J usage is TRBJ2-5; TCRdb returns TRBD1, unconfirmable since there is no DNA. This CDR3 spans 14 amino acids. Germline CDR1 reads MDHEN; CDR2 reads SYDVKM. CDR3 in amino acids: CASSLLRVSETQYF.

The V call is TRBV3-1, the J call TRBJ2-3; TCRdb calls TRBD1, which cannot be checked without DNA. CDR3 size: 15 residues. Germline lookup yields CDR1 LGHDT and CDR2 YNNKEL (reference sequence). CDR3 sequence: CASSRLGGSTDTQYF.

The chain combines TRBV14 with TRBJ2-2; TCRdb's D call of TRBD2 is untestable without DNA. The V gene's germline CDR1 is SGHDN and CDR2 FVKESK. CDR3 length equals 18 residues. The CDR3 region is CASSQEPPTSANTGELFF.

The chain couples TRBV9 to TRBJ2-3. The CDR3 is made up of 14 amino acids. CDR1 and CDR2 (germline): SGDLS, YYNGEE. CDR3 amino acids: CASSLSSGTDTQYF.

V usage is TRBV9 and J usage is TRBJ1-1. Germline V lookup: CDR1 SGDLS, CDR2 YYNGEE. CDR3 length: 14 residues. The CDR3: CASSVVGVGTEAFF.